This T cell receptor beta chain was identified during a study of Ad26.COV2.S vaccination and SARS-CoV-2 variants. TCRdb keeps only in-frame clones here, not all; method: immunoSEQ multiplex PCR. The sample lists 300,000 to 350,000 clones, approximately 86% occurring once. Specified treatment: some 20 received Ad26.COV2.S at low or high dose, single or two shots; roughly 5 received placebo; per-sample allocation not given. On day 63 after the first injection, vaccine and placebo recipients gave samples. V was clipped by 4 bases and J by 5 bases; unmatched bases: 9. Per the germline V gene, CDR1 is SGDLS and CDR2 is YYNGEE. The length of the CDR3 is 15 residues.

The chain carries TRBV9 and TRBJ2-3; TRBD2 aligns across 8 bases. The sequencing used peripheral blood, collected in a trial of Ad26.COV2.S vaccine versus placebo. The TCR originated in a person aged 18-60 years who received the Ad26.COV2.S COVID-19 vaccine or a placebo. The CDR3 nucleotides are TGTGCCAGCAGCACGACGGGAGGGCCTGGAGATACGCAGTATTTT. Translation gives CASSTTGGPGDTQYF.